This TCR beta chain was sequenced during a study of T cell responses to AZD1222 COVID-19 vaccine. CDR1 and CDR2 from the germline V gene are LGHNA and YSLEER. The CDR3 totals 13 residues. Trimming took 6 bases from V and 3 from J; bases not matched to a gene: 4. Clones were read by immunoSEQ multiplex PCR, and TCRdb kept only the in-frame ones, dropping some. The table shows 130,000 to 150,000 clones, with about nine tenths occurring only once. The clonotype originates from an adult in good health. The J gene is TRBJ1-1, the V gene TRBV4-3; 7 bases line up with TRBD1. Source: peripheral blood, taken on day 0 of AZD1222 vaccination. CDR3 in amino acids: CASRTGWDTEAFF. The CDR3 nucleotides are TGCGCCAGCAGGACAGGGTGGGACACTGAAGCTTTCTTT.